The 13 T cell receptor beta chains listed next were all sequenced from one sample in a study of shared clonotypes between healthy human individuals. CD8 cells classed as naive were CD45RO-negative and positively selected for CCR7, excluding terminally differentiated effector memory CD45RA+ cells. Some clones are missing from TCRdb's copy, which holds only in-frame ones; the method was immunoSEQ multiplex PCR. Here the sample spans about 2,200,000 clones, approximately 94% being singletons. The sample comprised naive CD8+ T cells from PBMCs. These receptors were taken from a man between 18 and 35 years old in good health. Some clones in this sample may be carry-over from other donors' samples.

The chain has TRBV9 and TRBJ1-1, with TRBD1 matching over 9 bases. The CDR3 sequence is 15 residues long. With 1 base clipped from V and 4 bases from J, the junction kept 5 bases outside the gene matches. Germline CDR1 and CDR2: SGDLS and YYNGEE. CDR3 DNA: TGTGCCAGCAGCGTATTTCCACAGGGGGCCACTGAAGCTTTCTTT. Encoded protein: CASSVFPQGATEAFF.

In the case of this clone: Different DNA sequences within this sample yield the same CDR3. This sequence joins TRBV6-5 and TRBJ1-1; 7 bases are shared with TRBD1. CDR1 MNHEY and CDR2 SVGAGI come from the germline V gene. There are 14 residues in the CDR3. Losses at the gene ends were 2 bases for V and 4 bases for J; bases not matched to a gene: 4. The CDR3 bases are TGTGCCAGCAGTTACAGGCAGGGGGGCACTGAAGCTTTCTTT. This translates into CASSYRQGGTEAFF.

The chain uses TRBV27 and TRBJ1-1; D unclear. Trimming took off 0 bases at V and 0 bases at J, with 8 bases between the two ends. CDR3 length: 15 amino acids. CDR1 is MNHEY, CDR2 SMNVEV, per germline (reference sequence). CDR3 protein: CASSLSAAMNTEAFF. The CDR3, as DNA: TGTGCCAGCAGTTTATCGGCAGCAATGAACACTGAAGCTTTCTTT.

The CDR3 here is CASSLGLAGGPREQFF. CDR3 bases: TGTGCCAGCAGTTTAGGACTAGCGGGAGGGCCCCGGGAGCAGTTCTTC. The chain combines TRBV28 with TRBJ2-1, with 15 bases fitting TRBD2. CDR3 length: 16 amino acids. Germline CDR1 and CDR2: MDHEN and SYDVKM. The V gene end was trimmed by 2 bases and the J gene end by 10 bases; junction bases not matched to a gene: 6.

In DNA form, the CDR3 reads TGTGCCAGCAGCTTAGTCGTTACAACTAATGAAAAACTGTTTTTT. Its protein product is CASSLVVTTNEKLFF. This chain links TRBV7-8 with TRBJ1-4; D ambiguous. This CDR3 has 15 residues. V lost 1 base, J lost 0 bases, and 6 bases lay in between. Germline V gene data show CDR1 as SGHVS and CDR2 as FQNEAQ.

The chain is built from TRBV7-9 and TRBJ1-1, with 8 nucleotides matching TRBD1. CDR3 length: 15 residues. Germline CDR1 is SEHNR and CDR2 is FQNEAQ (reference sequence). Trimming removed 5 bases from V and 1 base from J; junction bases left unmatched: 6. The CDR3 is CASSPRTGWNTEAFF. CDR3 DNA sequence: TGTGCCAGCAGCCCCCGGACAGGGTGGAACACTGAAGCTTTCTTT.

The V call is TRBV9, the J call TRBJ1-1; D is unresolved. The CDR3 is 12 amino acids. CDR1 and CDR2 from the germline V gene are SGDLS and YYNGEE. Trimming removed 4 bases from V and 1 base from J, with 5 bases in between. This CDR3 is CASSLENTEAFF. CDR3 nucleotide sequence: TGTGCCAGCAGCCTGGAGAACACTGAAGCTTTCTTT.

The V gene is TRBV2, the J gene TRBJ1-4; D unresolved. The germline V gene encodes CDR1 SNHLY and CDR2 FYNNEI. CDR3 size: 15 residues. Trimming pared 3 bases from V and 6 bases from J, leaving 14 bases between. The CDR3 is CASSEGRGWDEKLFF. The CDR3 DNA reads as TGTGCCAGCAGTGAGGGCCGGGGTTGGGATGAAAAACTGTTTTTT.

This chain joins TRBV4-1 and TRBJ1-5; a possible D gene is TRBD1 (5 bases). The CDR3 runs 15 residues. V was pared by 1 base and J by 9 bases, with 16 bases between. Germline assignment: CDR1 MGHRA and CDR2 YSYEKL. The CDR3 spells CASSQGGGAWGPQHF. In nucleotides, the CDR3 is TGCGCCAGCAGCCAAGGCGGAGGGGCTTGGGGGCCCCAGCATTTT.

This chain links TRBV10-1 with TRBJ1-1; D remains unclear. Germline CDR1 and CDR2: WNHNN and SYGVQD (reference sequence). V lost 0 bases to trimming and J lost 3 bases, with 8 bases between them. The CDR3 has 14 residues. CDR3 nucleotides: TGCGCCAGCAGTGAGTCGCCATGGGACACTGAAGCTTTCTTT. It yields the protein CASSESPWDTEAFF.

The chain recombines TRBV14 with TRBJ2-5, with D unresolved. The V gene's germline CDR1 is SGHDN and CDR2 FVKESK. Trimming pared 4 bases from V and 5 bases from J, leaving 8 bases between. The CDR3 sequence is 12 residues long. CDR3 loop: CASSPSRETQYF. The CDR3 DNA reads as TGTGCCAGCAGCCCAAGTCGGGAGACCCAGTACTTC.

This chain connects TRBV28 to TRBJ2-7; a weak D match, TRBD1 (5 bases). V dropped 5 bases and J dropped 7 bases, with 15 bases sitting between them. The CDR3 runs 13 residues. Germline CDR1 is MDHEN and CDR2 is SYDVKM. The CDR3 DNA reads TGTGCCAGCAGTGCCAGGGATATACGAGAGCAGTACTTC. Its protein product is CASSARDIREQYF.

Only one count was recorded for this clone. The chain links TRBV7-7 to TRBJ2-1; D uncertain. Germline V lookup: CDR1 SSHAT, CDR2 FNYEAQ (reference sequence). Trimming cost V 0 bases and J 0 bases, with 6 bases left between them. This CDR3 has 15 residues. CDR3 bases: TGTGCCAGCAGCTTAGCGGGGTCCTCCTACAATGAGCAGTTCTTC. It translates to CASSLAGSSYNEQFF.